This T cell receptor beta chain was recovered during a study of radiotherapy plus CTLA-4 blockade in lung cancer. Findings of the study overall: Tumor-derived TCR clones expanded in blood after radiotherapy plus ipilimumab.

V was clipped by 4 bases and J by 0 bases, with 14 bases between them. The CDR3 is 16 amino acids. In germline, CDR1 is SGHRS, CDR2 YFSETQ. Assay: immunoSEQ multiplex PCR; the TCRdb copy retains only in-frame clones and omits some. The data contain roughly 73,000 clones, 80% to 90% of them singletons. Details on this clone: The antigen is undetermined.

The chain links TRBV5-1 to TRBJ2-1, with D perhaps matching TRBD1 (6 bases). The material was peripheral blood, obtained from a patient treated with radiotherapy plus ipilimumab. This receptor was identified in a human donor with non-small cell lung cancer that progressed on radiotherapy plus ipilimumab. CDR3 bases: TGCGCCAGCAGCCTGGGACACTCCAGCTCCTACAATGAGCAGTTCTTC. Protein sequence: CASSLGHSSSYNEQFF.